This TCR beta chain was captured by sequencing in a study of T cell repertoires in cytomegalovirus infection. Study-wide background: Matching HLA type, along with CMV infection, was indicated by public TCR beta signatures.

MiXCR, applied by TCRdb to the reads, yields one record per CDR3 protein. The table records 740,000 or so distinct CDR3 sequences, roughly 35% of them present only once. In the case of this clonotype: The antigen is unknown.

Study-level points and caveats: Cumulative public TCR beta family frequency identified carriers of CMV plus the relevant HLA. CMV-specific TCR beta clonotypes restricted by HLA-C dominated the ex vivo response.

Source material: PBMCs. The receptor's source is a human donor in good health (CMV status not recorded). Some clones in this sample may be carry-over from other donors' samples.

CDR3 nucleotides: TGTGCCTGTCGGAGCAGCTCCTATAATTCACCCCTCCACTTT. It codes for CACRSSSYNSPLHF. The chain employs TRBV12-3 or TRBV12-4 and TRBJ1-6; D gene unclear. Trimming removed 11 bases from V and 0 bases from J, with 11 bases in between. The CDR3 consists of 14 residues.